The 26 T cell receptor beta chains below come from one sample, sequenced in a study of T-cell memory formation after mild COVID-19. TCRdb ran MiXCR on the 5' RACE reads and lists one entry per CDR3 protein. This sample has 90,000 to 120,000 distinct CDR3 sequences, with about 15% found just once. Sequencing used PBMCs or a T cell subset sorted from them (not recorded which). The source of these receptors is a man between 18 and 29 years old who had mild COVID-19 (a few samples of this study predate the infection). Cell type and time point are not known.

This clonotype has just a few counts. This chain connects TRBV7-6 to TRBJ1-6; unclear D gene. Germline V gene sequence: CDR1 SGHVS, CDR2 FNYEAQ. The CDR3 totals 17 residues. V was shortened by 2 bases and J by 1 base, with 12 bases between the two germline ends. CDR3 sequence (DNA): TGTGCCAGCAGCTTAAGATCAGGACCTTCCTATAATTCACCCCTCCACTTT. It specifies CASSLRSGPSYNSPLHF.

Written as DNA, the CDR3 is TGCGCCAGCAGCCAAGATCCAGGGAACTCCCTCGAGACGCACAATGAGCAGTTCTTC. Protein product: CASSQDPGNSLETHNEQFF. V is TRBV4-1 and J is TRBJ2-1; TRBD1 is a possible D gene (5 bases). The CDR3 covers 19 residues. Trimming stripped 0 bases from V and 5 bases from J, with 23 bases between. Germline CDR1 reads MGHRA; CDR2 reads YSYEKL.

Turning to this clonotype: Given a much more abundant clone one base away, this may be a read error. The V gene is TRBV12-3 or TRBV12-4, the J gene TRBJ2-1; perhaps D is TRBD1 or TRBD2 (5 bases each). The CDR3 has 11 amino acids. The CDR3 spells CASTRGDEQVF. The CDR3, as DNA: TGTGCCAGCACCCGAGGGGATGAGCAGGTCTTC.

This clonotype was seen a handful of times. The genes are TRBV7-3 and TRBJ2-5; TRBD2 aligns across 11 bases. The CDR3 totals 14 residues. After removal of 5 bases from V and 4 bases from J, the junction contained 3 bases not matched to a gene. The V gene's germline CDR1 is SGHTA and CDR2 FQGTGA. CDR3 loop: CASSLAGGLETQYF. The CDR3 nucleotides read TGTGCCAGCAGCCTAGCGGGGGGCCTAGAGACCCAGTACTTC.

The J gene is TRBJ2-2, the V gene TRBV5-5; 7 bases fit TRBD1. Germline V gene sequence: CDR1 SGHKS, CDR2 YYEKEE (reference sequence). The CDR3 has 15 residues. V lost 6 bases to trimming and J lost 6 bases; unmatched junction nucleotides: 11. CDR3 nucleotide sequence: TGTGCCAGCAACCCGACGAGGGGGCGGGCCGGGGAGCTGTTTTTT. Protein: CASNPTRGRAGELFF.

This clonotype was seen a few times. J is TRBJ2-3 and V is TRBV7-9; 9 bases are a match to TRBD2. With 4 bases clipped from V and 2 bases from J, the junction kept 10 bases outside the gene matches. CDR1 is SEHNR and CDR2 is FQNEAQ in the germline V gene (reference sequence). CDR3 size: 17 residues. CDR3 sequence: CASSYLGLAGITDTQYF. The CDR3 coding sequence is TGTGCCAGCAGCTACCTTGGGCTAGCGGGGATCACAGATACGCAGTATTTT.

CDR3 residues: CASSLGSEQYF. The CDR3 region has the DNA TGTGCCAGCAGCCTCGGGAGCGAGCAGTACTTC. The rearrangement uses TRBV11-2 and TRBJ2-7; TRBD2 might be the D (6 bases). V lost 5 bases to trimming and J lost 6 bases, with 8 bases between them. Germline loops: CDR1 SGHAT, CDR2 FQNNGV. This CDR3 region has 11 residues.

This clonotype came up many times. V is TRBV6-5 and J is TRBJ2-7; TRBD1 agrees at 9 bases. Trimming took 6 bases from V and 2 from J; bases not matched to a gene: 8. Germline CDR1 is MNHEY and CDR2 is SVGAGI. The CDR3 spans 15 residues. CDR3 nucleotides: TGTGCCAGCAGAACCGGGACAGGGAGTCCCTACGAGCAGTACTTC. Translation: CASRTGTGSPYEQYF.

The chain couples TRBV6-6 to TRBJ2-7; maybe TRBD2 (6 bases). Germline V lookup: CDR1 MNHNY, CDR2 SVGAGI (reference sequence). This CDR3 region has 14 residues. The germline V and J ends were trimmed by 5 bases and 2 bases, with 13 bases remaining between them. CDR3 protein: CASSPRGAPYEQYV. As DNA, the CDR3 is TGTGCCAGCAGTCCGCGGGGAGCACCCTACGAGCAGTACGTC.

This clonotype was observed a handful of times. The V call is TRBV7-8, the J call TRBJ2-5; D is possibly TRBD1 (6 bases). CDR3 length: 15 amino acids. V was pared by 6 bases and J by 4 bases, with 18 bases between. The V gene's germline CDR1 is SGHVS and CDR2 FQNEAQ. CDR3 region: CASRESRWGRETQYF. CDR3 nucleotides: TGTGCCAGCAGGGAAAGTCGGTGGGGGCGAGAGACCCAGTACTTC.

DNA of the CDR3: TGTGCCAGCAGTGACAATCCTAGCAATCAGCCCCAGCATTTT. This encodes CASSDNPSNQPQHF. The chain combines TRBV6-5 with TRBJ1-5; D call uncertain. CDR3 size: 14 residues. Trimming cost V 5 bases and J 0 bases, with 8 bases left between them. Germline loops: CDR1 MNHEY, CDR2 SVGAGI.

The sample holds a few counts of this clonotype. The chain employs TRBV29-1 and TRBJ1-2; D gene uncertain. This CDR3 region has 12 residues. Trimming pared 3 bases from V and 5 bases from J, leaving 10 bases between. The V gene's germline CDR1 is SQVTM and CDR2 ANQGSEA. In nucleotides, the CDR3 is TGCAGCGTTGAGAGGAGACCGTATGGCTACACCTTC. This translates into CSVERRPYGYTF.

This chain joins TRBV12-5 and TRBJ2-5; D is undetermined. V dropped 3 bases and J dropped 10 bases, with 6 bases sitting between them. This CDR3 comprises 10 residues. Germline CDR1 reads LGHNT; CDR2 reads FRNRAP. The CDR3 DNA sequence: TGTGCTAGTGGTTTTCCAGGCCAGTACTTC. Translation gives CASGFPGQYF. Full variable domain (remainder filled in from reference TRBV12-5 and TRBJ2-5): DARVTQTPRHKVTEMGQEVTMRCQPILGHNTVFWYRQTMMQGLELLAYFRNRAPLDDSGMPKDRFSAEMPDATLATLKIQPSEPRDSAVYFCASGFPGQYFGPGTRLLVL.

The chain joins TRBV11-2 to TRBJ2-5, with TRBD1 matching over 7 bases. The CDR3 contains 12 residues. The germline gives CDR1 SGHAT, CDR2 FQNNGV. The junction had 3 bases not matched to a gene; V was cut back by 6 bases and J by 5 bases. As DNA, the CDR3 is TGTGCCAGCAGTCCGACAGGGGAGACCCAGTACTTC. Translation: CASSPTGETQYF.

The sample holds a few counts of this clonotype. The J gene is TRBJ2-2, the V gene TRBV6-2 or TRBV6-3, with D unresolved. The CDR3 totals 13 residues. Germline CDR1 and CDR2: MNHEY and SVGEGT. V lost 4 bases and J 6 bases, leaving 9 bases between the germline ends. CDR3 sequence reads: CASSFTVSGELFF. The CDR3, as DNA: TGTGCCAGCAGTTTCACGGTTTCCGGGGAGCTGTTTTTT.

This clonotype has ten or more counts. This chain connects TRBV4-1 to TRBJ1-1; D is undetermined. The germline gives CDR1 MGHRA, CDR2 YSYEKL. This CDR3 is built from 15 residues. V lost 4 bases to trimming and J lost 3 bases, with 15 bases between them. CDR3 sequence reads: CASSLGSVGDTEAFF. Here the CDR3 DNA reads TGCGCCAGCAGCCTTGGATCGGTGGGAGACACTGAAGCTTTCTTT.

The chain has TRBV7-2 and TRBJ1-5; 8 bases are a match to TRBD1. The CDR3 has 18 residues. In germline, CDR1 is SGHTA, CDR2 FQGNSA. Trimming removed 5 bases from V and 9 bases from J; junction bases left unmatched: 21. The CDR3 nucleotides are TGTGCCAGCAGCGTACAGCTGACCGGGACAGGCCATATCATGCCCCAGCATTTT. Its translation: CASSVQLTGTGHIMPQHF.

The CDR3 spells CASSQVGRGGETQYF. The CDR3 region has the DNA TGCGCCAGCAGCCAAGTCGGCAGGGGCGGAGAGACCCAGTACTTC. The chain carries TRBV4-1 and TRBJ2-5; possibly TRBD1 for D (6 bases). The CDR3 has 15 residues. Germline CDR1 is MGHRA and CDR2 is YSYEKL. The V gene lost 1 base and the J gene lost 4 bases, with 13 bases spanning the gap.

The J gene is TRBJ2-1, the V gene TRBV10-2; D may be TRBD1 or TRBD2 (5 bases each). Germline loops: CDR1 WSHSY, CDR2 SAAADI. The CDR3 has 12 residues. The germline V and J ends were trimmed by 3 bases and 13 bases, with 13 bases remaining between them. The CDR3 DNA is TGCGCCAGCAGTGACCTGGGGACCGAACAGTTCTTC. It translates to CASSDLGTEQFF.

The sample holds a few counts of this clonotype. The chain joins TRBV2 to TRBJ1-2; 10 bases line up with TRBD1. This CDR3 contains 15 residues. Per germline, CDR1 SNHLY and CDR2 FYNNEI. The trim removed 6 bases at V and 2 bases at J, leaving 6 bases unmatched. CDR3 nucleotides: TGTGCCAGCAGGGGAGGGACAGGGGAAAACTATGGCTACACCTTC. It is translated as CASRGGTGENYGYTF. The variable domain in full, completed from reference TRBV2 and TRBJ1-2, reads EPEVTQTPSHQVTQMGQEVILRCVPISNHLYFYWYRQILGQKVEFLVSFYNNEISEKSEIFDDQFSVERPDGSNFTLKIRSTKLEDSAMYFCASRGGTGENYGYTFGSGTRLTVV.

This chain joins TRBV6-4 and TRBJ2-1, with 10 bases fitting TRBD2. CDR3 length equals 15 residues. V lost 4 bases, J lost 7 bases, and 7 bases stayed unmatched. Germline V lookup: CDR1 MRHNA, CDR2 SNTAGT. CDR3 in amino acids: CASSGGTSAGNEQFF. The DNA of the CDR3 is TGTGCCAGCAGTGGCGGGACTAGCGCCGGTAATGAGCAGTTCTTC.

This clonotype was counted a few times. One junction end disagrees with the germline gene, perhaps due to a read error. J is TRBJ1-5 and V is TRBV12-3 or TRBV12-4, with D possibly being TRBD1 (6 bases). The CDR3 is 15 residues long. CDR3 region: CASSLGGGGYQPQHF. The CDR3 nucleotides are TGTGCCAGCAGCTTAGGAGGGGGAGGTTACCAGCCCCAGCATTTT.

The sample holds many counts of this clonotype. This chain uses TRBV25-1 with TRBJ2-3; TRBD1 aligns across 7 bases. V lost 2 bases, J lost 6 bases, and 5 bases stayed unmatched. The germline gives CDR1 MGHDK, CDR2 SYGVNS. This CDR3 spans 14 amino acids. The CDR3, as DNA: TGTGCCAGCAGTGAAGGACAGGACCCGGATACGCAGTATTTT. Its translation: CASSEGQDPDTQYF.

The rearrangement uses TRBV7-9 and TRBJ1-4; no clear D gene. This CDR3 has 15 residues. Trimming took off 5 bases at V and 4 bases at J, with 14 bases between the two ends. The V gene's germline CDR1 is SEHNR and CDR2 FQNEAQ (reference sequence). The CDR3 here is CASSDAGSSNEKLFF. DNA of the CDR3: TGTGCCAGCAGCGACGCCGGGTCAAGTAATGAAAAACTGTTTTTT.

This clonotype was found a few times. This chain connects TRBV7-9 to TRBJ1-6; maybe TRBD1 (5 bases). The CDR3 contains 14 residues. Per the germline V gene, CDR1 is SEHNR and CDR2 is FQNEAQ (reference sequence). V was cut by 6 bases and J by 9 bases, with 15 bases left in between. The DNA for the CDR3 is TGTGCCAGCAGTGCCGGGCAGGGAAGTTCACCCCTCCACTTT. Amino acid sequence: CASSAGQGSSPLHF.

The chain has TRBV4-3 and TRBJ2-3; 8 bases match TRBD2. J was trimmed by 2 bases and V by 0 bases; bases with no gene match: 1. CDR3 length equals 15 residues. Germline V CDR1 and CDR2: LGHNA, YSLEER. This CDR3 is CASSQERGATDTQYF. For the CDR3, the DNA is TGCGCCAGCAGCCAAGAGCGGGGGGCCACAGATACGCAGTATTTT.